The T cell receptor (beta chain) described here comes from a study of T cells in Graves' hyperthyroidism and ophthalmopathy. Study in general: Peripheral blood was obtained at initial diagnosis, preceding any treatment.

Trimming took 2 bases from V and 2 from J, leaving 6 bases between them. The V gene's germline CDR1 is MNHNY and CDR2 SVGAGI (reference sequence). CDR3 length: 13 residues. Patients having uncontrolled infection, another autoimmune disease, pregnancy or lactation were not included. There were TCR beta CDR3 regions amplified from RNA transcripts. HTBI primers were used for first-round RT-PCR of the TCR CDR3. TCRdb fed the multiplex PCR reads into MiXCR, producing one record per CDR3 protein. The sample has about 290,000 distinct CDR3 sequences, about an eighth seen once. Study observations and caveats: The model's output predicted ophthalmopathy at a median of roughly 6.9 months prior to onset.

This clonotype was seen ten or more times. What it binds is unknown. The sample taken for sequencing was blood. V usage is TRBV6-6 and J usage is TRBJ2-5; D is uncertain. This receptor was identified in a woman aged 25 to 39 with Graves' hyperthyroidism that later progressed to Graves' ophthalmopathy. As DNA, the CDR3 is TGTGCCAGCAGTTACGGGGTTCAAGAGACCCAGTACTTC. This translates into CASSYGVQETQYF.